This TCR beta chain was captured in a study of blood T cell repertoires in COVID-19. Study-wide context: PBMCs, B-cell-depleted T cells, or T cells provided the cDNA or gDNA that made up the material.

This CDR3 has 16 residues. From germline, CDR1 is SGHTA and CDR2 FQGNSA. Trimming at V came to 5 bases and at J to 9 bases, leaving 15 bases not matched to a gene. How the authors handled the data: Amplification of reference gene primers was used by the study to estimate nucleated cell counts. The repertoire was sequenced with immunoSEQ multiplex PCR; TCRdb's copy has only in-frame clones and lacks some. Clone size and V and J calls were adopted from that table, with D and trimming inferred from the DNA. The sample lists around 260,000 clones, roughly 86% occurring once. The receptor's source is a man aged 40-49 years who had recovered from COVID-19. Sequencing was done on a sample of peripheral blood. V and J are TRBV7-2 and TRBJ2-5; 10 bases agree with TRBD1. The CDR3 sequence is CASSALRDRGSGPQYF. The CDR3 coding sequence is TGTGCCAGCAGCGCACTCCGGGACAGGGGATCTGGGCCCCAGTACTTC.